A selection of T cell receptor beta chains follows, all from one sample in a study of blood T cell repertoires in COVID-19. Profiled with immunoSEQ multiplex PCR; TCRdb holds only in-frame clones, not every one. The table shows fewer than 300,000 clones, with more than 85% occurring only once. The sequenced material came from PBMCs or T cells enriched from blood (not recorded which). These receptors were obtained from a man aged 40-50 years who had recovered from COVID-19. Both conserved end residues are part of each CDR3. A D gene is named only where the DNA matches it firmly.

J gene,D gene,V gene,CDR3 DNA,CDR3 protein
TRBJ2-7,TRBD2,TRBV18,TGTGCCAGCTCACCCCAACTAGCGGGAGACGAGCAGTACTTC,CASSPQLAGDEQYF
TRBJ2-7,.,TRBV7-9,TGTGCCAGCAGCGTTCCGGACAGCTCCTACGAGCAGTACTTC,CASSVPDSSYEQYF
TRBJ2-7,.,TRBV15,TGTGCCACCAGCAGGCCAGACGGAGGAGAGGGCGAGCAGTACTTC,CATSRPDGGEGEQYF
TRBJ2-7,TRBD2,TRBV7-2,TGTGCCAGCAGCTTCAGCGGGAGGAATTCCTACGAGCAGTACTTC,CASSFSGRNSYEQYF
TRBJ2-5,.,TRBV5-6,TGTGCCAGCAGCTTGGGCGAACCCGCCTCGGAGACCCAGTACTTC,CASSLGEPASETQYF
TRBJ1-6,TRBD1,TRBV19,TGTGCCAGTAGTACAACCGGGACAGGGTTTAATTCACCCCTCCACTTT,CASSTTGTGFNSPLHF
TRBJ2-7,TRBD1,TRBV27,TGTGCCAGTCTCTCGACCGGGACAGGGGGTTCCTACGAGCAGTACTTC,CASLSTGTGGSYEQYF
TRBJ2-2,.,TRBV7-3,TGTGCCAGCAGCCCCCCCGGGGGAAGTAACACCGGGGAGCTGTTTTTT,CASSPPGGSNTGELFF
TRBJ2-3,TRBD2,TRBV20-1,TGCAGTGCTAGTGTGGGACTAGCGGGAGCGTCCACAGATACGCAGTATTTT,CSASVGLAGASTDTQYF
TRBJ2-1,.,TRBV7-2,TGTGCCAGCAGCTTACATCACGCAGGGATTGTAGGTGGCAATGAGCAGTTCTTC,CASSLHHAGIVGGNEQFF
TRBJ2-1,.,TRBV29-1,TGCAGCGTTACAGGGTCTGAGCAGTTCTTC,CSVTGSEQFF
TRBJ2-7,TRBD2,TRBV27,TGTGCCAGCAGTTCCCCAGGGAGGGGCCAGGAGCAGTACTTC,CASSSPGRGQEQYF
TRBJ2-5,TRBD2,TRBV19,TGTGCCAGTAGTGCCGGACTAGCGGGGGGTTGGGAGACCCAGTACTTC,CASSAGLAGGWETQYF
TRBJ2-1,TRBD2,TRBV11-2,TGTGCCAGCAGCAACCCGGGACTAGTGAGGGACAATGAGCAGTTCTTC,CASSNPGLVRDNEQFF
TRBJ1-4,.,TRBV19,TGTGCCAGTAAGGAGAGTGAATGGGAAAAACTGTTTTTT,CASKESEWEKLFF
TRBJ1-5,.,TRBV2,TGTGCCAGCAGTGAGCGACGACAGGCAAATAGCAATCAGCCCCAGCATTTT,CASSERRQANSNQPQHF